This T cell receptor beta chain stems from a study of blood T cell repertoires in COVID-19. Study context: Both acute and convalescent COVID-19 samples were obtained from the United States, Italy and Spain. PBMCs, B-cell-depleted T cells, or T cells provided the cDNA or gDNA that made up the material.

This CDR3 region has 13 residues. The V gene's germline CDR1 is SGHRS and CDR2 YFSETQ. Trimming removed 1 base from V and 4 bases from J, with 9 bases in between. In the original processing: Reference gene primer amplification yielded estimated nucleated cell counts. Generated by immunoSEQ multiplex PCR, the TCRdb table keeps only in-frame clones and is missing some. The V and J calls and the clone size are those of that table, but D and trimming were determined from the DNA. The sample yields tens of thousands of clones, just under 95% seen once. For this clone: Different DNA sequences within this sample yield the same CDR3.

Sequencing was carried out using peripheral blood. The source of this sequence is a human donor in a cohort sampled during active COVID-19. The chain links TRBV5-1 to TRBJ2-7; D perhaps matches TRBD1 (6 bases). CDR3 nucleotide sequence: TGCGCCAGCAGCTTGACAGGGTTTTACGAGCAGTACTTC. It is translated as CASSLTGFYEQYF.